What follows is one TCR beta chain and its context. Per the original data handling: It was from reference gene primer amplification that nucleated cell counts were estimated. Only in-frame clones appear in the TCRdb table, and some are missing; sequencing was by immunoSEQ multiplex PCR. V, J and clone size are taken as reported in that table, and D and trimming were inferred from the DNA itself. Among around 400,000 clones, around nine tenths were seen once, and the ten largest hold 1.7%. CDR1 is KGHDR and CDR2 is SFDVKD in the germline V gene. The V and J ends lost 0 bases and 0 bases respectively, with 8 bases between them. The CDR3 is 16 amino acids. The data derive from a study of blood T cell repertoires in COVID-19. Study-level background: From T cells, B-cell-depleted T cells, or PBMCs came the material, which was cDNA or gDNA.

Living in under 30 US areas, the participants were between about 18 and 100 years of age. Grouping used clinical history reported by participants in a survey and questionnaire. V gene TRBV24-1 combines with J gene TRBJ2-1; D is ambiguous. This receptor was identified in a woman aged 25 to 45 who had recovered from COVID-19. The source material was PBMCs or T cells enriched from blood (not recorded which). DNA for the CDR3: TGTGCCACCAGTGATTTGCAGGCTTCCTCCTACAATGAGCAGTTCTTC. As protein: CATSDLQASSYNEQFF.